A single sample gave rise to the 17 T cell receptor beta chains below, sequenced in a study of blood T cells in healthy people across ages. PCR was performed a second time for about 7 to 12 cycles using a sample-barcoded 5' primer and a J-beta primer mix. Each CDR3 protein gets one entry after TCRdb re-called the 5' RACE reads with MiXCR. The table lists around 800,000 distinct CDR3 sequences, around 24% of them singletons. The same data also went into a second study, on T cells of mothers and their children.

The sample comprised blood. Every receptor here comes from a boy between 10 and 17 years old in good health.

The rearrangement uses TRBV28 and TRBJ2-1, with D perhaps TRBD2 (6 bases). The CDR3 length is 16 residues. V was clipped by 7 bases and J by 5 bases, with 21 bases between them. The V gene's germline CDR1 is MDHEN and CDR2 SYDVKM. The chain's CDR3 is CASTSPVGGVHNEQFF. In DNA form, the CDR3 reads TGTGCCAGCACCTCACCGGTCGGGGGAGTTCACAATGAGCAGTTCTTC. Variable domain in full (rest from reference TRBV28 and TRBJ2-1): DVKVTQSSRYLVKRTGEKVFLECVQDMDHENMFWYRQDPGLGLRLIYFSYDVKMKEKGDIPEGYSVSREKKERFSLILESASTNQTSMYLCASTSPVGGVHNEQFFGPGTRLTVL.

This clonotype was counted a few times. The V gene is TRBV6-2 or TRBV6-3, the J gene TRBJ2-4; D may correspond to TRBD1 or TRBD2 (5 bases each). CDR3 length: 15 residues. CDR1 is MNHEY, CDR2 SVGEGT, per germline. Trimming shortened V by 6 bases and J by 0 bases, and 12 bases separated the two germline ends. CDR3 DNA: TGTGCCAGCAGGTACAGGACTCTAGCCAAAAACATTCAGTACTTC. Protein sequence: CASRYRTLAKNIQYF.

The V call is TRBV20-1, the J call TRBJ1-2; 9 bases are shared with TRBD1. V gave up 6 bases and J gave up 0 bases; unmatched junction bases: 8. Germline V gene data show CDR1 as DFQATT and CDR2 as SNEGSKA (reference sequence). The CDR3 length is 15 residues. Written as DNA, the CDR3 is TGCAGTGCCCCTTGGGGGACAGGGTCTAACTATGGCTACACCTTC. As protein: CSAPWGTGSNYGYTF.

The gene calls are TRBV7-8 and TRBJ2-1; 8 bases line up with TRBD2. CDR1 is SGHVS and CDR2 is FQNEAQ in the germline V gene. With 7 bases clipped from V and 2 bases from J, the junction kept 7 bases outside the gene matches. This CDR3 region has 15 residues. CDR3 nucleotides: TGTGCCAGCATGGGGCGGGGGGCTACCTACAATGAGCAGTTCTTC. Translation: CASMGRGATYNEQFF.

This clonotype has only a few counts. The chain couples TRBV24-1 to TRBJ1-5; D is perhaps TRBD1 (6 bases). Trimming shortened V by 4 bases and J by 2 bases, and 11 bases separated the two germline ends. The CDR3 is 15 amino acids. Germline V lookup: CDR1 KGHDR, CDR2 SFDVKD. CDR3 coding DNA: TGTGCCACCAGTGAAAGGGGGAAACGCAATCAGCCCCAGCATTTT. Translating it yields CATSERGKRNQPQHF.

This clonotype was seen a handful of times. V usage is TRBV12-3 or TRBV12-4 and J usage is TRBJ1-1; a possible D gene is TRBD1 (5 bases). V lost 3 bases to trimming and J lost 10 bases, with 9 bases between them. CDR3 length: 11 amino acids. CDR3 bases: TGTGCCAGCAGTTTTGGGGGTGCAGCTTTCTTT. Amino acids: CASSFGGAAFF.

The chain employs TRBV29-1 and TRBJ2-5, with 14 nucleotides matching TRBD2. V was pared by 4 bases and J by 5 bases, with 9 bases of the junction left unmatched. The CDR3 length is 16 residues. Germline CDR1 SQVTM, CDR2 ANQGSEA. CDR3 nucleotide sequence: TGCAGCGTTGGACAGACTAGCGGGGGGGCGGCGGAGACCCAGTACTTC. Amino acid sequence: CSVGQTSGGAAETQYF.

This clonotype has a count of ten or more. V gene TRBV12-3 or TRBV12-4 combines with J gene TRBJ2-5; the D is unclear. This CDR3 has 12 amino acids. Deletions cut 4 bases from V and 5 bases from J, with 8 bases between. The CDR3, as DNA: TGTGCCAGCAGTTATCGTAGGGAGACCCAGTACTTC. This gives the protein CASSYRRETQYF.

For the CDR3, the DNA is TGTGCCAGCAGCCCTGACAGGGGAACAGTGCGGGACATTCAGTACTTC. This codes for CASSPDRGTVRDIQYF. The chain links TRBV12-3 or TRBV12-4 to TRBJ2-4; TRBD1 agrees at 8 bases. The length of the CDR3 is 16 residues. Trimming took 6 bases from V and 8 from J; bases not matched to a gene: 15.

The rearrangement joins TRBV12-3 or TRBV12-4 to TRBJ2-7; perhaps TRBD2 as D (6 bases). Trimming removed 3 bases at V and 6 bases at J, with 9 bases between. The CDR3 sequence is 12 residues long. CDR3 residues: CASSLWRGEQYF. The CDR3, as DNA: TGTGCCAGCAGTTTGTGGCGGGGCGAGCAGTACTTC.

This clonotype was counted a few times. The chain employs TRBV5-1 and TRBJ2-5; D could derive from TRBD1 or TRBD2 (5 bases each). The germline V gene encodes CDR1 SGHRS and CDR2 YFSETQ. The CDR3 sequence is 15 residues long. Trimming stripped 0 bases from V and 4 bases from J, with 13 bases between. CDR3 residues: CASSLDRGEGETQYF. CDR3 nucleotide sequence: TGCGCCAGCAGCTTGGATAGGGGAGAGGGAGAGACCCAGTACTTC. The variable domain in full, completed from reference TRBV5-1 and TRBJ2-5, reads KAGVTQTPRYLIKTRGQQVTLSCSPISGHRSVSWYQQTPGQGLQFLFEYFSETQRNKGNFPGRFSGRQFSNSRSEMNVSTLELGDSALYLCASSLDRGEGETQYFGPGTRLLVL.

This clonotype has only a few counts. This chain connects TRBV28 to TRBJ2-3; D might be TRBD2 (5 bases). The CDR3 has 16 residues. Trimming took 6 bases from V and 6 from J, leaving 22 bases between them. Per the germline V gene, CDR1 is MDHEN and CDR2 is SYDVKM. The CDR3 DNA sequence: TGTGCCAGCAGCCCTGAGGCGGGTAGGGTTCAGGATACGCAGTATTTT. Amino acid sequence: CASSPEAGRVQDTQYF.

The J gene is TRBJ2-1, the V gene TRBV20-1; 8 bases match TRBD2. Germline V lookup: CDR1 DFQATT, CDR2 SNEGSKA (reference sequence). The V gene end was trimmed by 2 bases and the J gene end by 0 bases; junction bases not matched to a gene: 3. The CDR3 has 15 amino acids. CDR3 in amino acids: CSARIAGSSYNEQFF. CDR3 nucleotides: TGCAGTGCTAGAATAGCGGGGAGCTCCTACAATGAGCAGTTCTTC.

About this clonotype itself: At one boundary the junction diverges from the germline segment, which might be a read error. The genes are TRBV20-1 and TRBJ1-2; perhaps TRBD1 as D (6 bases). Germline CDR1 and CDR2: DFQATT and SNEGSKA (reference sequence). The CDR3 extends over 13 amino acids. CDR3 in amino acids: CSAITTVRTAFAF. CDR3 in DNA: TGCAGTGCAATCACTACGGTCCGGACAGCGTTCGCCTTC.

This clonotype was recorded a few times. The V call is TRBV30, the J call TRBJ1-5, with D unclear. Per germline, CDR1 GTSNPN and CDR2 SVGIG (reference sequence). This CDR3 region has 13 residues. With 2 bases removed from V and 0 bases from J, the gap between germline ends came to 5 bases. Here the CDR3 reads CAWSRDSNQPQHF. CDR3 bases: TGTGCCTGGAGTCGGGATAGCAATCAGCCCCAGCATTTT.

This chain uses TRBV29-1 with TRBJ2-1, with 9 bases matching TRBD1. The better agreement between TRBJ2-7 and the DNA end casts doubt on the J call. CDR3 length equals 15 residues. In germline, CDR1 is SQVTM, CDR2 ANQGSEA. The chain's CDR3 is CSVEEGTGREYEQYF. CDR3 DNA sequence: TGCAGCGTTGAAGAGGGGACAGGGAGGGAGTACGAGCAGTACTTC.

The chain recombines TRBV9 with TRBJ2-2; no clear D gene. Per germline, CDR1 SGDLS and CDR2 YYNGEE. This CDR3 spans 14 amino acids. V was trimmed by 2 bases and J by 0 bases, leaving 5 bases between them. CDR3 nucleotides: TGTGCCAGCAGCGTTCTAACGAACACCGGGGAGCTGTTTTTT. Protein product: CASSVLTNTGELFF. Combining the CDR3 with reference TRBV9 and TRBJ2-2 gives the whole variable domain DSGVTQTPKHLITATGQRVTLRCSPRSGDLSVYWYQQSLDQGLQFLIQYYNGEERAKGNILERFSAQQFPDLHSELNLSSLELGDSALYFCASSVLTNTGELFFGEGSRLTVL.